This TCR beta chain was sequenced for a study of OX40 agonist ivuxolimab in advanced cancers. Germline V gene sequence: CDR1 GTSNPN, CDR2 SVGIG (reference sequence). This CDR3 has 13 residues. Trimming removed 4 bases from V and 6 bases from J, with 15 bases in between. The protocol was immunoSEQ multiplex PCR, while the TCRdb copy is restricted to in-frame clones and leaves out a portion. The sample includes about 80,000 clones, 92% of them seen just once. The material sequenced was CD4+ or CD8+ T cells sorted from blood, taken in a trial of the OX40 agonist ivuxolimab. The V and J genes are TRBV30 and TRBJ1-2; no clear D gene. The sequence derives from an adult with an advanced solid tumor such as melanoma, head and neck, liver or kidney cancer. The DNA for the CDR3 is TGTGCCTGGACCCCGACCGGGTTCGATGGCTACACCTTC. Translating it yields CAWTPTGFDGYTF.